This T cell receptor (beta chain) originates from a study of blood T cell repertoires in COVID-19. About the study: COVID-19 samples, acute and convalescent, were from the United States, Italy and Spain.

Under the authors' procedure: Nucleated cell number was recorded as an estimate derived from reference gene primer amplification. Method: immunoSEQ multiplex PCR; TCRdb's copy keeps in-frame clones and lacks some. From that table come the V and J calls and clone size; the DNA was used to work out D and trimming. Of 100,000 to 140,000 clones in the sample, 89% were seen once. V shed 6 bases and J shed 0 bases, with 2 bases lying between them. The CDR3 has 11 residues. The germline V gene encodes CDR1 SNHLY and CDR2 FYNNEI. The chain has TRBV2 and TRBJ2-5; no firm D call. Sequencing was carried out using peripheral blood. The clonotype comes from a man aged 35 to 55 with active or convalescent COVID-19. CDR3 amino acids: CASSYQETQYF. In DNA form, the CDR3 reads TGTGCCAGCAGCTACCAAGAGACCCAGTACTTC.